These T cell receptor beta chains were read from a single sample in a study of identical twins. TCRdb passed the 5' RACE reads through MiXCR, listing each CDR3 protein once. The table includes some 1,700,000 distinct CDR3 sequences, around a third detected once. The sample consisted of cord blood. The receptor source for this set is a newborn girl in good health. The CDR3 runs from the conserved cysteine through the conserved F or W. D genes are given only for firm matches. Rows may omit the clone size; those that give it use once, few, many or a size class.

>.|TRBJ1-1|.|TRBV18
CASSPGGETEAFF
TGTGCCAGCTCACCAGGGGGCGAGACTGAAGCTTTCTTT
>.|TRBJ2-7|.|TRBV7-9
CASSFSRAPYEQYF
TGTGCCAGCAGCTTTTCTAGGGCCCCCTACGAGCAGTACTTC
>.|TRBJ1-1|.|TRBV20-1
CSARDEAGGEAFF
TGCAGTGCTAGAGATGAGGCAGGCGGCGAAGCTTTCTTT
>.|TRBJ2-4|.|TRBV27
CASSPKEFKNIQYF
TGTGCCAGCAGTCCCAAGGAGTTCAAAAACATTCAGTACTTC
>TRBD1|TRBJ2-5|.|TRBV2
CASRRDRPQETQYF
TGTGCCAGCAGAAGGGACAGACCCCAAGAGACCCAGTACTTC
>TRBD2|TRBJ2-1|few|TRBV9
CASSVTGRANNEQFF
TGTGCCAGCAGCGTAACGGGGAGGGCTAACAATGAGCAGTTCTTC
>TRBD1|TRBJ2-4|.|TRBV4-1
CASSQGVLWDRENIQYF
TGCGCCAGCAGCCAAGGGGTCCTCTGGGACAGGGAAAACATTCAGTACTTC
>.|TRBJ1-2|few|TRBV3-1
CASSQDSGGLGYTF
TGTGCCAGCAGCCAAGACTCGGGAGGGCTGGGCTACACCTTC
>.|TRBJ2-1|few|TRBV6-2/TRBV6-3
CASSSYPAGHNEQFF
TGTGCCAGCAGTTCTTATCCGGCGGGACACAATGAGCAGTTCTTC
>TRBD1|TRBJ2-1|few|TRBV20-1
CSATTGTGVHNEQFF
TGCAGTGCTACCACCGGGACAGGGGTTCACAATGAGCAGTTCTTC
>.|TRBJ1-2|few|TRBV4-1
CASSQDREATF
TGCGCCAGCAGCCAAGACAGGGAGGCCACCTTC
>.|TRBJ2-7|many|TRBV7-2
CASSASLAYEQYF
TGTGCCAGCAGCGCTAGCTTAGCCTACGAGCAGTACTTC
>TRBD2|TRBJ2-1|.|TRBV14
CASSPGGKQFF
TGTGCCAGCAGCCCGGGAGGAAAGCAGTTCTTC
>.|TRBJ2-1|.|TRBV20-1
CSASFRYNEQFF
TGCAGTGCTAGTTTCAGGTACAATGAGCAGTTCTTC
>.|TRBJ2-7|few|TRBV5-1
CASSLVIWNYEQYF
TGCGCCAGCAGCTTGGTTATTTGGAACTACGAGCAGTACTTC
>TRBD2|TRBJ2-3|few|TRBV5-1
CASSPTAGVHHTQYF
TGCGCCAGCAGCCCAACAGCGGGGGTACATCATACGCAGTATTTT
>.|TRBJ1-5|few|TRBV28
CASSPLIGNQPQHF
TGTGCCAGCAGTCCCCTTATCGGCAATCAGCCCCAGCATTTT
>TRBD2|TRBJ2-6|.|TRBV6-2/TRBV6-3
CASSSPGLALSGANVLTF
TGTGCCAGCAGTTCACCGGGACTAGCTTTATCTGGGGCCAACGTCCTGACTTTC
>.|TRBJ2-7|.|TRBV20-1
CSAPGAAYEQYF
TGCAGTGCTCCGGGAGCGGCCTACGAGCAGTACTTC
>TRBD2|TRBJ2-5|.|TRBV5-1
CASSLLRTSGQETQYF
TGCGCCAGCAGCTTGCTTCGGACTAGCGGTCAAGAGACCCAGTACTTC
>TRBD2|TRBJ2-3|.|TRBV6-1
CASISGLGLDTQYF
TGTGCCAGCATCTCGGGACTAGGCCTAGATACGCAGTATTTT
>.|TRBJ1-2|.|TRBV7-9
CASSLRDKRGGYTF
TGTGCCAGCAGCTTACGGGATAAGAGGGGTGGCTACACCTTC
>TRBD1|TRBJ2-7|many|TRBV10-3
CAISGDRGYEQYF
TGTGCCATCAGTGGGGACAGGGGCTACGAGCAGTACTTC
>TRBD1|TRBJ1-1|.|TRBV6-6
CASSYGQGQATEAFF
TGTGCCAGCAGTTACGGGCAGGGACAGGCCACTGAAGCTTTCTTT
>TRBD2|TRBJ2-3|.|TRBV5-1
CASSLLWTSGSLGGNTQYF
TGCGCCAGCAGCTTACTATGGACTAGCGGGAGTCTTGGGGGGAATACGCAGTATTTT
>.|TRBJ1-2|.|TRBV29-1
CSGMGAKGYTF
TGCAGCGGAATGGGGGCGAAGGGCTACACCTTC
>.|TRBJ2-5|.|TRBV11-2
CASSLVQWGQETQYF
TGTGCCAGCAGCTTAGTCCAATGGGGTCAAGAGACCCAGTACTTC
>.|TRBJ1-1|few|TRBV7-9
CASRRSQVQAMNTEAFF
TGTGCCAGCAGAAGGTCCCAGGTCCAAGCGATGAACACTGAAGCTTTCTTT
>.|TRBJ1-6|.|TRBV2
CASSDGGGPLHF
TGTGCCAGCAGTGATGGCGGTGGCCCCCTCCACTTT
>TRBD1|TRBJ2-7|many|TRBV20-1
CSARGQGAYEQYF
TGCAGTGCTAGGGGACAGGGGGCCTACGAGCAGTACTTC
>.|TRBJ1-2|few|TRBV9
CASSQALDDRLSNYGYTF
TGTGCCAGCAGCCAAGCTCTCGATGACAGGCTTTCTAACTATGGCTACACCTTC
>.|TRBJ1-2|.|TRBV21-1
CASRTRQVPGYTF
TGTGCCAGCAGAACCCGACAGGTTCCTGGCTACACCTTC
>TRBD2|TRBJ2-3|few|TRBV4-2
CASSQGLAGEVRGTDTQYF
TGTGCCAGCAGCCAAGGACTAGCGGGAGAGGTGAGGGGCACAGATACGCAGTATTTT
>TRBD2|TRBJ2-5|.|TRBV5-5
CASTTSMETQYF
TGTGCCAGCACGACTAGCATGGAGACCCAGTACTTC
>.|TRBJ2-5|many|TRBV12-3/TRBV12-4
CASSLVRRETQYF
TGTGCCAGCAGTTTGGTCCGGAGGGAGACCCAGTACTTC
>TRBD2|TRBJ2-7|.|TRBV20-1
CSARRASGGAYEQYF
TGCAGTGCTAGACGGGCTAGCGGGGGGGCCTACGAGCAGTACTTC
>TRBD1|TRBJ1-2|few|TRBV13
CASSSSLTGGGYTF
TGTGCCAGCAGCTCCTCCCTGACAGGGGGTGGCTACACCTTC
>.|TRBJ1-4|few|TRBV30
CAWSVLVAYEKLFF
TGTGCCTGGAGTGTACTGGTAGCTTATGAAAAACTGTTTTTT
>.|TRBJ2-3|.|TRBV7-2
CASSPSTPYTDTQYF
TGTGCCAGCAGCCCCAGTACCCCCTACACAGATACGCAGTATTTT
>TRBD1|TRBJ2-1|many|TRBV27
CASGDRGVNNEQFF
TGTGCCAGCGGGGACAGGGGAGTTAACAATGAGCAGTTCTTC